This T cell receptor (beta chain) was sequenced for a study of identical twins. TCRdb passed the 5' RACE reads through MiXCR, listing each CDR3 protein once. This table holds 450,000 or so distinct CDR3 sequences, roughly an eighth found once. Comments on this clonotype: Its matching antigen is unknown.

General study points: Within monozygotic twins, out-of-frame TCR alpha sharing was underestimated by the models.

Germline V gives CDR1 SGDLS, CDR2 YYNGEE. The CDR3 is 14 residues long. V lost 0 bases to trimming and J lost 0 bases, with 6 bases between them. In addition, the sample was reused for a study of yellow fever vaccine responses in identical twins.

This clonotype was obtained from a young woman in good health. The chain employs TRBV9 and TRBJ2-5; no reliable D call. Sequencing input: CD4+ T cells sorted from blood. The CDR3, as DNA: TGTGCCAGCAGCGTAGGGATAGACCAAGAGACCCAGTACTTC. Its protein is CASSVGIDQETQYF.